This T cell receptor beta chain was identified during a study of CD8+ T cells in alopecia areata. Reverse transcription of extracted RNA yielded cDNA, which provided the sequencing template. Profiling relied on immunoSEQ multiplex PCR, and the TCRdb table lists in-frame clones only, not all of them. The data contain 150,000 to 200,000 clones, roughly 60% of them seen just once; the ten biggest clones take up roughly 1.3%. V was shortened by 4 bases and J by 2 bases, with 11 bases between the two germline ends. This CDR3 comprises 14 residues. Germline lookup yields CDR1 SNHLY and CDR2 FYNNEI. Specified treatment: oral pan-JAK inhibitor, 5-10 mg twice daily. Peripheral blood, together with lesional scalp punch biopsies, was collected from alopecia areata patients. This clone has a handful of counts.

The receptor was derived from a human donor with alopecia areata. This chain links TRBV2 with TRBJ1-1, with D perhaps TRBD1 (6 bases). Sample: CD4+ T cells sorted from blood, taken around week 47, from a patient treated with tofacitinib. The CDR3 loop is CASSVWTANTEAFF. CDR3 in DNA: TGTGCCAGCAGTGTCTGGACAGCTAACACTGAAGCTTTCTTT.